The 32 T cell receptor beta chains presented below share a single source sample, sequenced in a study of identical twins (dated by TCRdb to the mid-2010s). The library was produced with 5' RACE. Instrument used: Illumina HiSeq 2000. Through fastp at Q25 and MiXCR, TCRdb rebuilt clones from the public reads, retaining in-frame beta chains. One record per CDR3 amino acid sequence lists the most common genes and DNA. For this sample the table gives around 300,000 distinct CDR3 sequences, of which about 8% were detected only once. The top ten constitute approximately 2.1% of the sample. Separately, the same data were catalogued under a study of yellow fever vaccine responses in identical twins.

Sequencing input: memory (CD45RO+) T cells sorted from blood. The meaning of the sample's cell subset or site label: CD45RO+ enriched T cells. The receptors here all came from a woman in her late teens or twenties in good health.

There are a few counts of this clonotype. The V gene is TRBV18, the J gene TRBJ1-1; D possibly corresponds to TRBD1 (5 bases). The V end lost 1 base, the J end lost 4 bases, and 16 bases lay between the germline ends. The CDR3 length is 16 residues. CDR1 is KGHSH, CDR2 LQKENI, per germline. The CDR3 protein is CASSPLSQRGGTEAFF. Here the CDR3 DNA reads TGTGCCAGCTCACCACTATCACAGAGGGGAGGCACTGAAGCTTTCTTT.

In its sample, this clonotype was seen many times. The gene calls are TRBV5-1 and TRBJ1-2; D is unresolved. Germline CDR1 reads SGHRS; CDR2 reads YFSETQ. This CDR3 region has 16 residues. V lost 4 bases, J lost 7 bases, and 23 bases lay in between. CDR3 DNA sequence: TGCGCCAGCAGCGCCCCTTTTGGGGTGTGGGTCAGTGGCTACACCTTC. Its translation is CASSAPFGVWVSGYTF.

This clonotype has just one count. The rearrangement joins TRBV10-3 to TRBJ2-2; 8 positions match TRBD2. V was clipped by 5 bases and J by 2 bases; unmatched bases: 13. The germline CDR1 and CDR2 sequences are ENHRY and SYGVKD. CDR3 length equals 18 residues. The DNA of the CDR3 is TGTGCCATCAGTTCCCCTTTCGTGTTAGCGGGAAACACCGGGGAGCTGTTTTTT. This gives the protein CAISSPFVLAGNTGELFF.

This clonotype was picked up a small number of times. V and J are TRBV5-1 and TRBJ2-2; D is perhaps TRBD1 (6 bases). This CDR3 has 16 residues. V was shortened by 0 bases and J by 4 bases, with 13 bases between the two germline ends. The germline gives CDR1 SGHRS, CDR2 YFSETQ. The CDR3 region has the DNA TGCGCCAGCAGCTTGGGGTCACCAGGGGTCACCGGGGAGCTGTTTTTT. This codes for CASSLGSPGVTGELFF. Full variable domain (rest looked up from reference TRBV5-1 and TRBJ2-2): KAGVTQTPRYLIKTRGQQVTLSCSPISGHRSVSWYQQTPGQGLQFLFEYFSETQRNKGNFPGRFSGRQFSNSRSEMNVSTLELGDSALYLCASSLGSPGVTGELFFGEGSRLTVL.

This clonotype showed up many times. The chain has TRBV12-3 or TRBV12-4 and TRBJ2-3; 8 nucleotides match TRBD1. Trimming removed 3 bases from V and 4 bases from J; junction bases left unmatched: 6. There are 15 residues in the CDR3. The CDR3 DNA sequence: TGTGCCAGCAGTTTTTACAGGGGGAAGGCAGATACGCAGTATTTT. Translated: CASSFYRGKADTQYF.

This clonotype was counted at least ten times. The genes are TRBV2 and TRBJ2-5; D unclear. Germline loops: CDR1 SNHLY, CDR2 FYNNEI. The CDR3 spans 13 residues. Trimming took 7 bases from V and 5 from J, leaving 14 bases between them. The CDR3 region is CASKPSSPETQYF. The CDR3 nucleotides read TGTGCCAGCAAACCTAGTTCCCCCGAGACCCAGTACTTC.

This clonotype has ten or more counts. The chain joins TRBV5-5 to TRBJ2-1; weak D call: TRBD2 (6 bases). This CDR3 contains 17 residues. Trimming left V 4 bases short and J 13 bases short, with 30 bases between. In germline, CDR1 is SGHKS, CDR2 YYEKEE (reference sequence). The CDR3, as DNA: TGTGCCAGCAGCCCCGGAGGAGGGGTTAGCAAGACCCAGCTTCAGTTCTTC. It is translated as CASSPGGGVSKTQLQFF.

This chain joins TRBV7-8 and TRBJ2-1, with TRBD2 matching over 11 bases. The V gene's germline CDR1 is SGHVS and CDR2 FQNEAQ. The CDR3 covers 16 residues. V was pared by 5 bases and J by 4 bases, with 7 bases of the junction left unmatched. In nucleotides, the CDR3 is TGTGCCAGCAGCCCTAGACTAGCGGGATTTTACAATGAGCAGTTCTTC. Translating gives CASSPRLAGFYNEQFF.

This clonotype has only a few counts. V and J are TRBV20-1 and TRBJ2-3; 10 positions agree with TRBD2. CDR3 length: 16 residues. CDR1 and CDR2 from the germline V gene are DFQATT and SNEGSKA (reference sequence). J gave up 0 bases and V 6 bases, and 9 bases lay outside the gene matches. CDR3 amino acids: CSAPPGTSASTDTQYF. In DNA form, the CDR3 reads TGCAGTGCACCCCCGGGGACTAGCGCTAGCACAGATACGCAGTATTTT.

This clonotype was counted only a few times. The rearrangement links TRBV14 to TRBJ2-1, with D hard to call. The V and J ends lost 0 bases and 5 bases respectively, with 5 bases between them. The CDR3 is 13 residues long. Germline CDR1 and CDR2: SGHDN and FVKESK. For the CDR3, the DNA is TGTGCCAGCAGCCAAGATCACGACAATGAGCAGTTCTTC. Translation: CASSQDHDNEQFF.

CDR3 loop: CASRLANFTPGGRDSPLHF. CDR3 DNA sequence: TGTGCAAGTCGCTTAGCAAACTTTACCCCGGGGGGAAGGGATTCACCCCTCCACTTT. This sequence joins TRBV12-2 and TRBJ1-6; the table gives TRBD1 as D, unverified against the DNA. TRBV12-2 has pseudogene status. The CDR3 extends over 19 amino acids.

In DNA, the CDR3 is TGTGCCAGCAGTTACGGGGACAGGGGAACCACGACCTACGAGCAGTACGTC. It encodes CASSYGDRGTTTYEQYV. This sequence joins TRBV6-5 and TRBJ2-7; 10 bases match TRBD1. This CDR3 has 17 amino acids. J gave up 2 bases and V 2 bases, and 9 bases lay outside the gene matches. Looked up from germline, CDR1 is MNHEY and CDR2 is SVGAGI.

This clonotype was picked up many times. CDR3 nucleotide sequence: TGTGCCAGCAGCCAAGAAGACAGGGTCTCCTACAATGAGCAGTTCTTC. This sequence encodes CASSQEDRVSYNEQFF. The chain couples TRBV3-1 to TRBJ2-1; 7 positions match TRBD1. CDR3 size: 16 residues. From germline, CDR1 is LGHDT and CDR2 YNNKEL (reference sequence). Trimming cost V 0 bases and J 0 bases; bases outside gene matches: 2.

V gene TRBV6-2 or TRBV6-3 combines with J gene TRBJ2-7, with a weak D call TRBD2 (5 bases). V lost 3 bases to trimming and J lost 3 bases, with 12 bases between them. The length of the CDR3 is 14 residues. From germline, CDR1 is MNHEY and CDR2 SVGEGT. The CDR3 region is CASSYVGESYEQYF. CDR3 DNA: TGTGCCAGCAGTTATGTGGGAGAGAGCTACGAGCAGTACTTC.

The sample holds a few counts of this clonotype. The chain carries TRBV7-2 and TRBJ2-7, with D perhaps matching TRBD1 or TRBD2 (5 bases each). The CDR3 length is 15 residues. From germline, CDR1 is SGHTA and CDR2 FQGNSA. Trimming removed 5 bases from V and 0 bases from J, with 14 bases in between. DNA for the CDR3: TGTGCCAGCAGCCGTGGGTGGGGGTCCTCCTACGAGCAGTACGTC. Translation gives CASSRGWGSSYEQYV.

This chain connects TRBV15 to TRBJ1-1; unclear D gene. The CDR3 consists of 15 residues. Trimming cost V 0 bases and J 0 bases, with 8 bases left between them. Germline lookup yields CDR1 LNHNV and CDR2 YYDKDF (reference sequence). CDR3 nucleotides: TGTGCCACCAGCAGAGAAAGTGCACTGAACACTGAAGCTTTCTTT. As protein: CATSRESALNTEAFF.

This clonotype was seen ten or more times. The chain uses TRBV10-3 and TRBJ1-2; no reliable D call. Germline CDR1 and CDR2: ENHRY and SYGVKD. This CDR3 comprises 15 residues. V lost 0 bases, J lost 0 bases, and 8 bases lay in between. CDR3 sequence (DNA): TGTGCCATCAGTGAGTCGAGGTTGTCTAACTATGGCTACACCTTC. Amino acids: CAISESRLSNYGYTF.

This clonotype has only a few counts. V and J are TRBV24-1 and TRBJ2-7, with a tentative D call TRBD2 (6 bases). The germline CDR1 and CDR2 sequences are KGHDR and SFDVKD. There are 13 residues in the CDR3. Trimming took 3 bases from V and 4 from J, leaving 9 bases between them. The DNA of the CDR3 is TGTGCCACCAGTGATGGCGGGGCTTACGAGCAGTACTTC. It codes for CATSDGGAYEQYF.

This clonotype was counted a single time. CDR3 sequence (DNA): TGTGCCAGCAGAACCGGGACAGGGAGGGAAAAACTGTTTTTT. Translation: CASRTGTGREKLFF. The chain employs TRBV6-1 and TRBJ1-4; the match to TRBD1 covers 9 bases. Trimming removed 6 bases from V and 8 bases from J; junction bases left unmatched: 7. Germline V gene lookup returns CDR1 MNHNS and CDR2 SASEGT. The CDR3 length is 14 residues.

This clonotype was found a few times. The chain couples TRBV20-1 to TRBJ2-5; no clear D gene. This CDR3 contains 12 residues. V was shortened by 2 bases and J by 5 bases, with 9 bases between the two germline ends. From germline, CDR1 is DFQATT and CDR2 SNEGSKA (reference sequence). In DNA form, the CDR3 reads TGCAGTGCTAGAAGTGCGGAGGAGACCCAGTACTTC. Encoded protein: CSARSAEETQYF.

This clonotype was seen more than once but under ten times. CDR3 nucleotides: TGTGCCAGCAGCCAGTTATCCAACGAGCAGTACTTC. It specifies CASSQLSNEQYF. V and J are TRBV3-1 and TRBJ2-7; D gene ambiguous. Germline-derived CDR1 and CDR2 are LGHDT and YNNKEL (reference sequence). The CDR3 loop spans 12 amino acids. The V gene lost 3 bases and the J gene lost 5 bases, with 8 bases spanning the gap.

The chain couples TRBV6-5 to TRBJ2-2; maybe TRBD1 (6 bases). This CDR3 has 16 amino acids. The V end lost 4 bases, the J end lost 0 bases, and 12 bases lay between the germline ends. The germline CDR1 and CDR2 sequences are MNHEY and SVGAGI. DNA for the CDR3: TGTGCCAGCAGTTTCAGGACAGCCCCGAACACCGGGGAGCTGTTTTTT. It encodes CASSFRTAPNTGELFF.

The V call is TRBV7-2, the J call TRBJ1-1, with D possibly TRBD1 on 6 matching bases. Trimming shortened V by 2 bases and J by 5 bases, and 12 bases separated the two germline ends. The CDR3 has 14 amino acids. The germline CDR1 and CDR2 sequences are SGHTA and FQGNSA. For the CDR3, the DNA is TGTGCCAGCAGCTTACCTACAGGGATTACTGAAGCTTTCTTT. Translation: CASSLPTGITEAFF.

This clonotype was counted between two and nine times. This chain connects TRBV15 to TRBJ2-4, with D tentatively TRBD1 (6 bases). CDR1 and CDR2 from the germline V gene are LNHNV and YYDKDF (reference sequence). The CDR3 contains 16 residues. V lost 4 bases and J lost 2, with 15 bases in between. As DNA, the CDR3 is TGTGCCACCAGCATGACAGGTGGCGTCCCCAAAAACATTCAGTACTTC. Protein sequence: CATSMTGGVPKNIQYF. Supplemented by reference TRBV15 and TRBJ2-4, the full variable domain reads DAMVIQNPRYQVTQFGKPVTLSCSQTLNHNVMYWYQQKSSQAPKLLFHYYDKDFNNEADTPDNFQSRRPNTSFCFLDIRSPGLGDTAMYLCATSMTGGVPKNIQYFGAGTRLSVL.

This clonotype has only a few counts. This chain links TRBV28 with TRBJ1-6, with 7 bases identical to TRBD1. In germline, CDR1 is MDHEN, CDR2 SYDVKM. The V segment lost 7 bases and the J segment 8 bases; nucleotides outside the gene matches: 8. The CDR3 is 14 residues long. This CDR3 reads CASTYRGQYSPLHF. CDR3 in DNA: TGTGCCAGCACCTACAGGGGCCAGTATTCACCCCTCCACTTT.

The CDR3 region has the DNA TGTGCCAGCAGCTTGATGACCCACACTGAAGCTTTCTTT. Its translation: CASSLMTHTEAFF. The chain has TRBV5-5 and TRBJ1-1; D gene unclear. Trimming pared 1 base from V and 3 bases from J, leaving 7 bases between. This CDR3 is 13 amino acids long. Per the germline V gene, CDR1 is SGHKS and CDR2 is YYEKEE (reference sequence).

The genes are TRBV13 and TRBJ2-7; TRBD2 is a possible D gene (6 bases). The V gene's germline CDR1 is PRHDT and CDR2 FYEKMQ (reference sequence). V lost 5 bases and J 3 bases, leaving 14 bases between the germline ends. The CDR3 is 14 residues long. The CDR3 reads CASSGQGGYYEQYF. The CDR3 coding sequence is TGTGCCAGCAGCGGGCAAGGAGGGTACTACGAGCAGTACTTC.

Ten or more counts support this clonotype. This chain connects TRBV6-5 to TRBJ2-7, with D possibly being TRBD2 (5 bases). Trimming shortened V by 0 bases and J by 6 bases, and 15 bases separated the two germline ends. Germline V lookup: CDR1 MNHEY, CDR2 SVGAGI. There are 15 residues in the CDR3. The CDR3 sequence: CASSYSSAGRGEQYF. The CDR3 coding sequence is TGTGCCAGCAGTTACTCGTCGGCAGGACGGGGCGAGCAGTACTTC.

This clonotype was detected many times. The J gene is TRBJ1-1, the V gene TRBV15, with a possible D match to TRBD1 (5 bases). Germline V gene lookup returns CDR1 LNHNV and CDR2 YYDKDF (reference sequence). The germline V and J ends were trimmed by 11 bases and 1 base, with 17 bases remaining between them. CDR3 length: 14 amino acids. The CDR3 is CAARTGDKNTEAFF. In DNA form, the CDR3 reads TGTGCCGCCCGAACAGGTGATAAGAACACTGAAGCTTTCTTT.

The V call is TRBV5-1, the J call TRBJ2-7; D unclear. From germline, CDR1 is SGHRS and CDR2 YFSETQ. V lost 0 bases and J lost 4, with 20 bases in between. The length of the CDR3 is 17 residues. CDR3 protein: CASSLGPATTSVYEQYF. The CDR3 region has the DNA TGCGCCAGCAGCTTGGGGCCGGCTACCACGTCCGTTTACGAGCAGTACTTC.

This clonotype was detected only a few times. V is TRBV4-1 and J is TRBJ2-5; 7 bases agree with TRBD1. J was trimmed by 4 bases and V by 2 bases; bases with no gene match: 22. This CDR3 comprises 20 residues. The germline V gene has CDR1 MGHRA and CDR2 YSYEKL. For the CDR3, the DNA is TGCGCCAGCAGCCAACGAGCCCTCCCGACAGGGACAGAGGAGAGAGAGACCCAGTACTTC. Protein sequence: CASSQRALPTGTEERETQYF.

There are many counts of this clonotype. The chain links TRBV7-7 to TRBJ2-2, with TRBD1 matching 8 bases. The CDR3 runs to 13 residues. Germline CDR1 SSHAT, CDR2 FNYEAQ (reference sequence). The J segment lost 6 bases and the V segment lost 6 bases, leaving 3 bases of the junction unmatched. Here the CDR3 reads CASRQGAAGELFF. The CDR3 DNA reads TGTGCCAGCAGGCAGGGGGCGGCCGGGGAGCTGTTTTTT. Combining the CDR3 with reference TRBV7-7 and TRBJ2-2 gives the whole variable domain GAGVSQSPRYKVTKRGQDVTLRCDPISSHATLYWYQQALGQGPEFLTYFNYEAQPDKSGLPSDRFSAERPEGSISTLTIQRTEQRDSAMYRCASRQGAAGELFFGEGSRLTVL.